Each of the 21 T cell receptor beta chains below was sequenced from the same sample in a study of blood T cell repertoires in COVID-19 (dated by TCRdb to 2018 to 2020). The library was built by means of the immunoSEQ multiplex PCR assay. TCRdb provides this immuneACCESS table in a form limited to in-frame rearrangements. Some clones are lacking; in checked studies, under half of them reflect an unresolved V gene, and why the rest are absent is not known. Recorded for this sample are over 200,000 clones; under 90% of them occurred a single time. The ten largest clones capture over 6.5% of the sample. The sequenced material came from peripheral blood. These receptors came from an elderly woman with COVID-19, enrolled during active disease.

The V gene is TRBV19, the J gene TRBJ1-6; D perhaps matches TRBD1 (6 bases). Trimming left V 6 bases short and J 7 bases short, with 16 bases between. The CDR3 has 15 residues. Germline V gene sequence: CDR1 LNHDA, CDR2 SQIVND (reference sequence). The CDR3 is CASRLTGTLNSPLHF. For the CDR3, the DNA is TGTGCCAGTAGACTTACAGGGACCTTGAATTCACCCCTCCACTTT.

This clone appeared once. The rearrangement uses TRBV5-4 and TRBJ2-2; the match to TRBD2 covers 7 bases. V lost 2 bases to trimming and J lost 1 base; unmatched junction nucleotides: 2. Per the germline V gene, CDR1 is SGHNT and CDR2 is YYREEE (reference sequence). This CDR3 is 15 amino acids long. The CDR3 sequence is CASSFGGRNTGELFF. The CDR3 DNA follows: TGTGCCAGCAGCTTCGGGGGGAGGAACACCGGGGAGCTGTTTTTT.

In DNA form, the CDR3 reads TGTGCCACCAGCAGCGCAGGGGACTATGGCTACACCTTC. Its protein is CATSSAGDYGYTF. This chain joins TRBV15 and TRBJ1-2, with D possibly being TRBD1 (6 bases). Germline V CDR1 and CDR2: LNHNV, YYDKDF (reference sequence). Trimming left V 3 bases short and J 3 bases short, with 8 bases between. This CDR3 is built from 13 residues. Full variable domain (missing parts from reference TRBV15 and TRBJ1-2): DAMVIQNPRYQVTQFGKPVTLSCSQTLNHNVMYWYQQKSSQAPKLLFHYYDKDFNNEADTPDNFQSRRPNTSFCFLDIRSPGLGDTAMYLCATSSAGDYGYTFGSGTRLTVV.

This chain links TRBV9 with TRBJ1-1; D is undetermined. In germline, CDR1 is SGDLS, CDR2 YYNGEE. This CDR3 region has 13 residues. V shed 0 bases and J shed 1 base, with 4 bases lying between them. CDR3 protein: CASSVVSNTEAFF. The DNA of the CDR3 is TGTGCCAGCAGCGTAGTCTCGAACACTGAAGCTTTCTTT.

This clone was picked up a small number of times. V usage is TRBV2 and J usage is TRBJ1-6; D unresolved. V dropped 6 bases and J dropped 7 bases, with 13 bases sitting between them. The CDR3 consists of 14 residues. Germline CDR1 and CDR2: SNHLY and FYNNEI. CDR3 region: CASRSDSKNSPLHF. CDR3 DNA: TGTGCCAGCAGGTCGGACTCAAAAAATTCACCCCTCCACTTT.

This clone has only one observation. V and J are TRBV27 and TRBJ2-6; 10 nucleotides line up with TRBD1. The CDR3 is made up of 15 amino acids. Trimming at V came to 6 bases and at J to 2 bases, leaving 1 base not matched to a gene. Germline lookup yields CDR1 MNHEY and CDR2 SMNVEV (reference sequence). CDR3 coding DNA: TGTGCCAGCAGGACAGGGGGCGCTGGGGCCAACGTCCTGACTTTC. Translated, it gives CASRTGGAGANVLTF.

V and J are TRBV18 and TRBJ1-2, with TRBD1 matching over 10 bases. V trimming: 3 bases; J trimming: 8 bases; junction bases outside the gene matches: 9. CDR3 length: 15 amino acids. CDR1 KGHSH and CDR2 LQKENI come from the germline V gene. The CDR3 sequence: CASSPALGQGGGYTF. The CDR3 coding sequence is TGTGCCAGCTCACCGGCTCTTGGACAGGGGGGAGGCTACACCTTC. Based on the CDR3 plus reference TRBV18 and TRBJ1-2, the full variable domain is NAGVMQNPRHLVRRRGQEARLRCSPMKGHSHVYWYRQLPEEGLKFMVYLQKENIIDESGMPKERFSAEFPKEGPSILRIQQVVRGDSAAYFCASSPALGQGGGYTFGSGTRLTVV.

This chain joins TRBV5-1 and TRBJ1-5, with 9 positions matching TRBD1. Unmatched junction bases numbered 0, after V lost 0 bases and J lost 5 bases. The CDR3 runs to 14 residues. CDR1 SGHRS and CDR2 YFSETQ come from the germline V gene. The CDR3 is CASSLGQGDQPQHF. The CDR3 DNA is TGCGCCAGCAGCTTGGGACAGGGGGATCAGCCCCAGCATTTT.

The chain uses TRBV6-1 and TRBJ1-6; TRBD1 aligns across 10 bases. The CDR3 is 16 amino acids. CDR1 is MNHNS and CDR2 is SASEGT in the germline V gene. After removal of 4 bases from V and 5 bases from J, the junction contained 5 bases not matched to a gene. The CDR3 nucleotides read TGTGCCAGCAGTGGGTGGACAGGGGGGGATAATTCACCCCTCCACTTT. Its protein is CASSGWTGGDNSPLHF.

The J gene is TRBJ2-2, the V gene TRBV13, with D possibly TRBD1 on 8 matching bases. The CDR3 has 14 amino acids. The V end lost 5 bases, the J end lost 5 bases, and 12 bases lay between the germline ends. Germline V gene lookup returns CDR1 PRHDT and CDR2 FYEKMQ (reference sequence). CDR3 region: CASSKQGGTGELFF. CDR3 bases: TGTGCCAGCAGCAAACAGGGGGGGACCGGGGAGCTGTTTTTT.

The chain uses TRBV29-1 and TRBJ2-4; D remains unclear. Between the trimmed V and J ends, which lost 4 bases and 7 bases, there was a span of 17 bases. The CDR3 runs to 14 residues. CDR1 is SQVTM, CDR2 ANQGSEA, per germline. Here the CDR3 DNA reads TGCAGCGTTGCGGTCCAGGCCCCTTTTAACATTCAGTACTTC. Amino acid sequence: CSVAVQAPFNIQYF.

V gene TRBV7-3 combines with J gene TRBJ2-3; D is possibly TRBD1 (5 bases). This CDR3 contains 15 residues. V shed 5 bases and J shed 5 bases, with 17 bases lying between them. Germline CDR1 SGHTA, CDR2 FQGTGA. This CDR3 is CASSAQGQGGDTQYF. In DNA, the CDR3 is TGTGCCAGCAGCGCCCAAGGGCAGGGTGGAGATACGCAGTATTTT. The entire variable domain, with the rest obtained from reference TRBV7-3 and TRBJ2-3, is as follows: GAGVSQTPSNKVTEKGKYVELRCDPISGHTALYWYRQSLGQGPEFLIYFQGTGAADDSGLPNDRFFAVRPEGSVSTLKIQRTERGDSAVYLCASSAQGQGGDTQYFGPGTRLTVL.

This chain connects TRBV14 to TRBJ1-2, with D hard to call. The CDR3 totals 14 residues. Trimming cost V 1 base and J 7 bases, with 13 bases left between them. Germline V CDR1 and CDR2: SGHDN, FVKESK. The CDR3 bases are TGTGCCAGCAGCCAAGGAGCAGGCTATAGTGGCTACACCTTC. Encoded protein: CASSQGAGYSGYTF.

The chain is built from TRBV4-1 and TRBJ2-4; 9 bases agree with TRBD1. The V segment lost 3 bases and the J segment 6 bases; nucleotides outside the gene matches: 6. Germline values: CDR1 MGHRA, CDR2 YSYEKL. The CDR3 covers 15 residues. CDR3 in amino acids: CASSQGWGQGNIQYF. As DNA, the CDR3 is TGCGCCAGCAGCCAGGGATGGGGACAGGGAAACATTCAGTACTTC.

The CDR3 bases are TGTGCCAGCAGGGACAGTTTGAACACTGAAGCTTTCTTT. Its protein is CASRDSLNTEAFF. This rearrangement joins TRBV6-5 to TRBJ1-1; D is possibly TRBD1 (6 bases). Per germline, CDR1 MNHEY and CDR2 SVGAGI. Between the trimmed V and J ends, which lost 6 bases and 0 bases, there was a span of 8 bases. The CDR3 consists of 13 residues.

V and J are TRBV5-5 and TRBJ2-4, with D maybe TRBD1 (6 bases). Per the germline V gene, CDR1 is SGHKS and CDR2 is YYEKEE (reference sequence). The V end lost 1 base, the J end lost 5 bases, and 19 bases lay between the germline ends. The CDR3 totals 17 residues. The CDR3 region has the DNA TGTGCCAGCAGCTTGCGGGACACCGGTCTGGCTGAAAACATTCAGTACTTC. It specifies CASSLRDTGLAENIQYF.

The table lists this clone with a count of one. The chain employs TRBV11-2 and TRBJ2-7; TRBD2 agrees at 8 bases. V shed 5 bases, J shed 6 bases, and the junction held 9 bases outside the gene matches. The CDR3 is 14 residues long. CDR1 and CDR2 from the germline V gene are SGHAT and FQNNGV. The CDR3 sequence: CASSREGGVFEQYF. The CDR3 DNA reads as TGTGCCAGCAGCCGGGAGGGGGGAGTGTTCGAGCAGTACTTC.

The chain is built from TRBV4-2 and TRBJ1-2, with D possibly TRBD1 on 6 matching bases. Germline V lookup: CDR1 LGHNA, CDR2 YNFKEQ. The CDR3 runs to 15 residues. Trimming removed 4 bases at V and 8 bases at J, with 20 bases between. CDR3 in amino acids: CASSPLEGGSYGYTF. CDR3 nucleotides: TGTGCCAGCAGCCCTCTAGAGGGGGGGTCTTACGGCTACACCTTC.

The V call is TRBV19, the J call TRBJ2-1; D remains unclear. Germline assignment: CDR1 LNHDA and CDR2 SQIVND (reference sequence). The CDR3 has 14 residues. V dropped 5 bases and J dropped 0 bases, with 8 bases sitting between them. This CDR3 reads CASSVSYSYNEQFF. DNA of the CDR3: TGTGCCAGTAGTGTCAGTTACTCCTACAATGAGCAGTTCTTC.

CDR3 protein: CASSQYGEQFF. The CDR3 nucleotides read TGTGCCAGCAGCCAATACGGTGAGCAGTTCTTC. The chain is built from TRBV14 and TRBJ2-1; D remains unclear. In germline, CDR1 is SGHDN, CDR2 FVKESK. The CDR3 sequence is 11 residues long. V was shortened by 2 bases and J by 9 bases, with 5 bases between the two germline ends.

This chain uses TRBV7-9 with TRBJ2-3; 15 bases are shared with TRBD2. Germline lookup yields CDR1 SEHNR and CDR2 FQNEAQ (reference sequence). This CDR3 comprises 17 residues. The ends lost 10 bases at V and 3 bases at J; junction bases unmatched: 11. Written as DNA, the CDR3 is TGTGCCATCTGGACTAGCGGGAGGGCCCGCCGAACAGATACGCAGTATTTT. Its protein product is CAIWTSGRARRTDTQYF.